The entry that follows covers one TCR beta chain sequence. This specimen belongs to a study of memory CD4+ T cells and cytomegalovirus serostatus. Study as a whole: Of the healthy Belgian adults, nine or ten were CMV seropositive and approximately 25 seronegative.

The sort gate was single viable CD3+CD4+CD8-CD45RO+ cells for memory CD4+ T cells. CD4+ T cells were isolated by positive magnetic selection. Germline CDR1 and CDR2: MGHRA and YSYEKL. This CDR3 is built from 15 residues. Trimming stripped 0 bases from V and 8 bases from J, with 13 bases between. Method: immunoSEQ multiplex PCR; TCRdb's copy keeps in-frame clones and lacks some. In the table there are some 80,000 clones, more than 70% of which are singletons. The sample comprised memory CD4+ T cells from blood. The chain carries TRBV4-1 and TRBJ1-4; TRBD1 might be the D (6 bases). The sequence was collected from an adult in good health and CMV-seronegative. CDR3 coding DNA: TGCGCCAGCAGCCAAGAAGGACGAGGGGGGGAAAAACTGTTTTTT. It translates to CASSQEGRGGEKLFF.